Listed below are T cell receptor beta chains from one sample, sequenced in a study of naive and memory T cell subsets. TCRdb recomputed calls from the UMI-ligation and nested PCR reads with MiXCR, one row per CDR3 protein. The repertoire has approximately 82,000 distinct CDR3 sequences, about 7% of them found once; the top ten carry roughly 1.5%. The sequenced sample was central memory CD4+ T cells from blood. These receptors all come from a human donor in good health. CDR3s include the opening cysteine and the closing phenylalanine or tryptophan. D genes are given only for firm matches. Clone sizes are given selectively: once, few, many, or a class where the clone is expanded.

clone_size | d_call | j_call | v_call | cdr3_aa | cdr3_nt
NA | TRBD2 | TRBJ2-1 | TRBV14 | CASSHHRGTTYRDEQFF | TGTGCCAGCAGCCACCATCGAGGGACTACCTATAGGGATGAGCAGTTCTTC
NA | NA | TRBJ2-3 | TRBV13 | CASSLVIDTQYF | TGTGCCAGCAGCTTAGTGATCGATACGCAGTATTTT
many | NA | TRBJ2-6 | TRBV5-4 | CASSLTGDGANVLTF | TGTGCCAGCAGCTTGACCGGGGATGGGGCCAACGTCCTGACTTTC
medium-sized | NA | TRBJ1-1 | TRBV29-1 | CSVSWQPNTEAFF | TGCAGCGTTAGCTGGCAGCCGAACACTGAAGCTTTCTTT
many | NA | TRBJ1-2 | TRBV27 | CASSPRKSANYGYTF | TGTGCCAGCAGTCCCCGAAAGTCGGCTAACTATGGCTACACCTTC
many | NA | TRBJ1-5 | TRBV6-6 | CASSPGRERGNQPQHF | TGTGCCAGCAGCCCCGGCAGGGAGAGGGGCAATCAGCCCCAGCATTTT
many | TRBD1 | TRBJ1-2 | TRBV24-1 | CATSGQGEGYTF | TGTGCCACCAGTGGACAGGGAGAGGGCTACACCTTC
many | NA | TRBJ1-5 | TRBV19 | CASGHISGSGQPQHF | TGTGCCAGTGGCCACATTTCGGGTTCCGGTCAGCCCCAGCATTTT
many | TRBD1 | TRBJ1-1 | TRBV11-3 | CASRLRTGNANTEAFF | TGTGCCAGCAGGCTAAGGACAGGGAATGCGAACACTGAAGCTTTCTTT
many | TRBD2 | TRBJ2-7 | TRBV25-1 | CASSDTGLAGDEQYF | TGTGCCAGCAGTGATACCGGACTAGCGGGAGACGAGCAGTACTTC
many | TRBD1 | TRBJ2-3 | TRBV6-2/TRBV6-3 | CASKQGATDTQYF | TGTGCCAGCAAACAGGGGGCGACAGATACGCAGTATTTT
many | TRBD2 | TRBJ2-3 | TRBV29-1 | CSFQQAGGPGADTQYF | TGCAGCTTTCAGCAAGCGGGAGGGCCGGGTGCAGATACGCAGTATTTT
NA | NA | TRBJ2-7 | TRBV4-2 | CASSQTGRERNEQYF | TGTGCCAGCAGCCAAACTGGTCGGGAGAGAAACGAGCAGTACTTC
NA | NA | TRBJ2-7 | TRBV28 | CASSLRWGYEQYF | TGTGCCAGCAGTCTCCGGTGGGGGTACGAGCAGTACTTC
many | TRBD1 | TRBJ1-1 | TRBV18 | CASSRQGRTEAFF | TGTGCCAGCTCAAGACAGGGAAGGACTGAAGCTTTCTTT
NA | NA | TRBJ1-5 | TRBV21-1 | CASSGQQGNSNQPQHF | TGTGCCAGCAGCGGACAACAGGGGAATAGCAATCAGCCCCAGCATTTT
many | TRBD1 | TRBJ2-7 | TRBV6-6 | CASSNTGTGGRNEQYF | TGTGCCAGCAGTAACACCGGGACAGGGGGCAGGAACGAGCAGTACTTC
many | NA | TRBJ1-6 | TRBV27 | CASSLLLGGSSYNSPLHF | TGTGCCAGCAGTTTACTCTTAGGGGGTAGCTCCTATAATTCACCCCTCCACTTT
NA | NA | TRBJ2-3 | TRBV20-1 | CSASRQLDTQYF | TGCAGTGCTAGCCGACAGCTAGATACGCAGTATTTT
many | TRBD1 | TRBJ2-1 | TRBV7-2 | CASSFSGGGYNEQFF | TGTGCCAGCAGCTTTTCAGGGGGCGGCTACAATGAGCAGTTCTTC
NA | NA | TRBJ2-3 | TRBV20-1 | CSASSPSPSDTQYF | TGCAGTGCTAGCAGTCCTAGCCCGTCAGATACGCAGTATTTT
NA | TRBD2 | TRBJ2-7 | TRBV2 | CASSERAGPSYEQYF | TGTGCCAGCAGTGAGAGAGCGGGACCGTCCTACGAGCAGTACTTC
many | NA | TRBJ2-1 | TRBV2 | CASRTGGPYNEQFF | TGTGCCAGCAGGACTGGCGGTCCCTACAATGAGCAGTTCTTC
few | NA | TRBJ2-7 | TRBV6-2/TRBV6-3 | CASSYRWGRREQYF | TGTGCCAGCAGTTACAGATGGGGGCGCCGCGAGCAGTACTTC
few | NA | TRBJ1-3 | TRBV4-2 | CASSPRPGQKNTIYF | TGTGCCAGCAGCCCCCGCCCCGGACAGAAAAACACCATATATTTT
few | TRBD1 | TRBJ1-2 | TRBV20-1 | CSAIARGEYGYTF | TGCAGTGCCATCGCCAGGGGGGAGTATGGCTACACCTTC
NA | NA | TRBJ2-7 | TRBV7-2 | CASSTPPGGSPYEQYF | TGTGCCAGCAGCACCCCCCCAGGAGGGTCACCCTACGAGCAGTACTTC
few | NA | TRBJ1-6 | TRBV28 | CASSLRAGGHLRSPLHF | TGTGCCAGCAGCCTAAGGGCGGGTGGACACCTCCGATCACCCCTCCACTTT
many | TRBD1 | TRBJ2-7 | TRBV7-9 | CASSRTGNEHEQYF | TGTGCCAGCAGCCGGACAGGGAATGAACACGAGCAGTACTTC
few | TRBD2 | TRBJ2-3 | TRBV20-1 | CSARGLAGPTDTQYF | TGCAGTGCTAGAGGACTAGCGGGGCCCACAGATACGCAGTATTTT
NA | NA | TRBJ2-2 | TRBV20-1 | CSARDPRDLNTGELFF | TGCAGTGCTAGAGATCCTAGAGACTTGAACACCGGGGAGCTGTTTTTT
many | NA | TRBJ1-5 | TRBV27 | CASSGGRGPNQPQHF | TGTGCCAGCAGTGGGGGAAGAGGACCCAATCAGCCCCAGCATTTT
few | NA | TRBJ2-3 | TRBV20-1 | CSAGTVDTQYF | TGCAGTGCAGGGACCGTAGATACGCAGTATTTT
many | NA | TRBJ2-3 | TRBV18 | CASSPPPPETDTQYF | TGTGCCAGCTCACCACCCCCCCCGGAAACAGATACGCAGTATTTT
many | TRBD1 | TRBJ2-3 | TRBV6-6 | CASSSNPGQGTDTQYF | TGTGCCAGCAGCTCCAACCCAGGACAGGGGACAGATACGCAGTATTTT
few | TRBD1 | TRBJ2-7 | TRBV28 | CASRNLGQGAYEQYF | TGTGCCAGCAGAAATCTGGGACAGGGGGCCTACGAGCAGTACTTC
many | NA | TRBJ2-7 | TRBV18 | CASSPAGSYEQYF | TGTGCCAGCTCACCGGCGGGATCCTACGAGCAGTACTTC
many | NA | TRBJ2-5 | TRBV14 | CASSQAKYLETQYF | TGTGCCAGCAGCCAAGCTAAGTATTTAGAGACCCAGTACTTC
few | NA | TRBJ2-7 | TRBV7-9 | CASSLRRAGDNYEQYF | TGTGCCAGCAGCTTGAGGAGGGCAGGTGATAACTACGAGCAGTACTTC
many | TRBD1 | TRBJ1-4 | TRBV12-3/TRBV12-4 | CASSGQGTAREKLFF | TGTGCCAGCAGTGGACAGGGGACGGCTCGAGAAAAACTGTTTTTT
few | NA | TRBJ2-2 | TRBV9 | CASSVEDEGTGELFF | TGTGCCAGCAGCGTCGAGGACGAGGGCACCGGGGAGCTGTTTTTT
many | NA | TRBJ1-1 | TRBV7-6 | CASSLTGTTGAEAFF | TGTGCCAGCAGCTTAACCGGGACAACCGGCGCTGAAGCTTTCTTT
many | NA | TRBJ1-1 | TRBV7-2 | CASSGSPNTEAFF | TGTGCCAGCAGCGGGTCCCCGAACACTGAAGCTTTCTTT
many | NA | TRBJ1-2 | TRBV20-1 | CSARARGAGRYTF | TGCAGTGCTAGAGCCAGGGGCGCAGGCCGCTACACCTTC
medium-sized | NA | TRBJ1-2 | TRBV10-3 | CAISQVNYGYTF | TGTGCCATCTCCCAGGTTAACTATGGCTACACCTTC
few | NA | TRBJ1-5 | TRBV12-3/TRBV12-4 | CASSYHSNQPQHF | TGTGCCAGCAGCTACCATAGCAATCAGCCCCAGCATTTT
few | TRBD1 | TRBJ1-4 | TRBV27 | CATRRGGGSATNEKLFF | TGTGCCACCCGCCGGGGAGGGGGCAGCGCAACTAATGAAAAACTGTTTTTT
many | TRBD1 | TRBJ1-1 | TRBV11-3 | CASSLGGTGNTEAFF | TGTGCCAGCAGCTTAGGAGGGACAGGGAACACTGAAGCTTTCTTT
few | NA | TRBJ1-1 | TRBV19 | CASSRINTEAFF | TGTGCCAGTAGTCGGATAAACACTGAAGCTTTCTTT
NA | NA | TRBJ2-3 | TRBV12-3/TRBV12-4 | CASGKGTDTQYF | TGTGCCAGCGGGAAGGGCACAGATACGCAGTATTTT
many | TRBD1 | TRBJ2-1 | TRBV6-2/TRBV6-3 | CAASGQPIEQFF | TGTGCCGCCTCGGGACAGCCTATTGAGCAGTTCTTC
many | NA | TRBJ2-5 | TRBV29-1 | CSVDWRETQYF | TGCAGCGTTGACTGGAGAGAGACCCAGTACTTC
NA | NA | TRBJ2-1 | TRBV6-1 | CASSHGSSYNEQFF | TGTGCCAGCAGCCACGGGAGCTCCTACAATGAGCAGTTCTTC
many | NA | TRBJ1-1 | TRBV6-2/TRBV6-3 | CASNGAGLNTEAFF | TGTGCCAGCAACGGGGCAGGCCTAAACACTGAAGCTTTCTTT